The 5 T cell receptor beta chains below come from one sample, sequenced in a study of cytomegalovirus exposure and HLA in healthy donors. The PCR made use of 60 Vbeta and 13 Jbeta primers. Only in-frame clones appear in the TCRdb table, and some are missing; sequencing was by immunoSEQ multiplex PCR. Here the sample spans 150,000 to 200,000 clones, 70% to 80% being singletons. The specimen was PBMCs. Source of these receptors: a woman aged 55 to 70 in good health and CMV-seropositive.

The chain links TRBV9 to TRBJ1-1; D ambiguous. V was pared by 0 bases and J by 0 bases, with 12 bases between. The CDR3 has 16 residues. The germline V gene encodes CDR1 SGDLS and CDR2 YYNGEE. The CDR3 DNA reads as TGTGCCAGCAGCGTAGGGGCAGGTTCGTTGAACACTGAAGCTTTCTTT. Its translation: CASSVGAGSLNTEAFF.

This sequence joins TRBV30 and TRBJ2-7; 7 nucleotides match TRBD1. With 3 bases clipped from V and 6 bases from J, the junction kept 8 bases outside the gene matches. The CDR3 has 13 residues. Germline-derived CDR1 and CDR2 are GTSNPN and SVGIG (reference sequence). The DNA for the CDR3 is TGTGCCTGGAGAGTTTTTACAGGGGTCGAGCAGTACTTC. Translated, it gives CAWRVFTGVEQYF. Full variable domain (outside the CDR3, taken from reference TRBV30 and TRBJ2-7): SQTIHQWPATLVQPVGSPLSLECTVEGTSNPNLYWYRQAAGRGLQLLFYSVGIGQISSEVPQNLSASRPQDRQFILSSKKLLLSDSGFYLCAWRVFTGVEQYFGPGTRLTVT.

This clone was recorded only once. The chain links TRBV5-1 to TRBJ2-5; possibly TRBD2 for D (6 bases). The length of the CDR3 is 14 residues. CDR1 and CDR2 (germline): SGHRS, YFSETQ. V dropped 3 bases and J dropped 5 bases, with 14 bases sitting between them. The chain's CDR3 is CASSSAGSAETQYF. The CDR3 DNA sequence: TGCGCCAGCAGCTCCGCGGGGTCTGCTGAGACCCAGTACTTC.

This clone was observed a handful of times. The chain employs TRBV5-1 and TRBJ1-6, with TRBD1 identical over 11 bases. CDR3 length equals 14 residues. V lost 4 bases, J lost 9 bases, and 3 bases stayed unmatched. Germline-derived CDR1 and CDR2 are SGHRS and YFSETQ. The CDR3 loop reads CASSPDRGPSPLHF. CDR3 bases: TGCGCCAGCAGCCCGGACAGGGGGCCTTCACCCCTCCACTTT.

V gene TRBV6-5 combines with J gene TRBJ2-5; unclear D gene. CDR1 MNHEY and CDR2 SVGAGI come from the germline V gene. V shed 4 bases and J shed 7 bases, with 13 bases lying between them. This CDR3 region has 13 residues. The CDR3, as DNA: TGTGCCAGCAGTTCCGAGGTAGTTGGGACCCAGTACTTC. This encodes CASSSEVVGTQYF.